Given below is one TCR beta chain in context. This clonotype occurred many times. Its cognate antigen has yet to be identified. Within one base of it there is no much larger clone, and no base qualities were kept. The library relied on multiplex PCR. The listed sequencing device is Illumina HiSeq 4000. To build TCR beta libraries, CDR3 regions were amplified by Arm-PCR using iRepertoire HTBI primers. Before sequencing, the PCR products went through gel purification. The published analysis was carried out like this. A total of 60 to 80 TRBV and some 15 TRBJ segments were identified across samples and were used for gene usage analysis of CDR3 amino acid clonotypes. Filtered high-quality paired reads were merged into contigs using COPE and FqMerger. BLAST was used to align contigs to the IMGT TRBV, TRBD and TRBJ reference genes, and CDR3 was defined following IMGT. Clonotypes above 0.1% frequency were classified as highly expanded clones. Shannon entropy served as the measure of repertoire diversity, while the Gini coefficient captured V-J evenness. Public clonotypes were defined as clonotypes shared by more than one individual. In TCRdb, the public reads were trimmed at Q25 with fastp and aligned with MiXCR, with productive beta chains retained. Entries are consolidated by CDR3 protein sequence, retaining the most common genes and DNA. TCRdb, not the authors, supplied the V and J calls. Recorded for this sample are around 360,000 distinct CDR3 sequences; around 15% of them occurred a single time. The top ten clonotypes cover around 20% of the sample.

The data were obtained in a study of regulatory T cells in long-lasting Graves disease (dated by TCRdb to the early 2020s). About the investigation overall: Antithyroid drugs had been taken for less than 3 months by newly diagnosed Graves' disease patients. This study used TCR sequencing and RNA sequencing of peripheral blood to compare persistent Graves' disease patients against newly diagnosed Graves' disease patients. The study was conducted in China and was registered as a clinical trial. A total of 35 or so samples were covered by TCR sequencing, comprising some 13 persistent and approximately 20 newly diagnosed Graves' disease patients.

General study outcomes and caveats: Persistent patients shared more public clonotypes among themselves (around 2,800) than newly diagnosed patients did (roughly 910). The authors acknowledged the small sample size as a limitation that may reduce accuracy. Persistent Graves' disease patients showed lower TCR Shannon entropy and fewer highly expanded clones than newly diagnosed patients, suggesting clonal expansion. Sequencing and analysis were restricted to the TCR beta chain. Preferential use of TRBV28, TRBJ1-2 and TRBJ2-5 was observed in persistent disease, whereas TRBV20-1 and TRBJ2-1 were favored in newly diagnosed disease. Only peripheral blood was studied, because thyroid tissue, the primary lesion, was inaccessible.

The time point label, as the study defines it: newly diagnosed GD, antithyroid drugs for less than 3 months. For both TCR sequencing and RNA sequencing, RNA was extracted from PBMCs in TRIzol. Graves' disease was diagnosed according to American Thyroid Association guidelines. Patients were recruited from an endocrinology department in Xi'an, China. Each patient gave approximately 10 milliliters of peripheral blood, collected in an EDTA anticoagulant tube. Ficoll Paque Plus density gradient separation was used to isolate PBMCs, and no further T cell sorting was performed. An Agilent 2100 Bioanalyzer and agarose gel were used to check RNA quality, while a NanoDrop 2000 measured RNA concentration. Trimming removed 8 bases from V and 2 bases from J, leaving 7 bases between the germline ends. The germline V gene supplies CDR1 MNHNS and CDR2 SASEGT. Its CDR3 holds 11 amino acids, cysteine through phenylalanine. The kept DNA is CDR3 alone, 33 bases in frame from the first base.

These records were also assigned to another study, of T cells in Graves' hyperthyroidism and ophthalmopathy. Taken from the second paper: Graves' hyperthyroidism was defined as stable when no progression to ophthalmopathy occurred over 18 months of follow-up. Hyperthyroidism patients were newly diagnosed, had a disease duration of under 2 months, and were aged 18 to 65 years. Exclusion was applied to patients with uncontrolled infections, other autoimmune diseases, pregnancy or lactation. Clinical symptoms, serum thyroxine and TRAb, thyroid ultrasound, and orbital computed tomography formed the basis for the diagnoses. The first round of RT-PCR for the TCR CDR3 was performed with the HTBI primer set and the Qiagen OneStep RT-PCR kit. Blood samples also contained most of the expanded thyroid clonotypes (frequency above 0.001), which suggests that blood repertoires may reflect thyroid immune responses. In cross-validation, a model built on a 13 V-J signature told ophthalmopathy apart from stable hyperthyroidism with under 90% sensitivity and about 81% specificity, and in testing the same model reached 80%/75%. During validation, the model predicted progression to ophthalmopathy a median of approximately 6 months ahead of onset, with approximately 71% sensitivity and about 72% specificity. To identify distinguishing TCR V-J signatures, a discovery cohort of 100 or so patients was used, comprising fewer than 45 with Graves' ophthalmopathy and some 60 with stable Graves' hyperthyroidism. Prospective prediction of ophthalmopathy was tested in an independent validation cohort consisting of about 20 hyperthyroidism patients and around 16 patients who later progressed to ophthalmopathy. The 85 to 100 discovery patients were divided at random into training and test sets in a 7:3 ratio. In more than 5 Graves' hyperthyroidism patients, the study also compared T-cell repertoires from thyroid tissue with T-cell repertoires from blood. Once sampling was done, hyperthyroidism patients were given methimazole at a starting dose of 30 mg daily, whereas ophthalmopathy patients were given high-dose intravenous methylprednisolone. A second multiplex PCR round built the libraries, followed by size selection and purification. Sequencing of the libraries was done on an Illumina HiSeq2000 using paired-end 100 bp reads. SOAPnuke was used to process the raw data, throwing out any read that contained adapters or uncalled bases, had a mean Phred below 15, or lacked an exact constant-primer or identifier match. High-quality paired reads were merged with COPE v1.2.5, and unique nucleotide sequences were defined as clonotypes. MiTCR v1.1 was used to align the clonotypes against IMGT TRBV, TRBD and TRBJ reference segments. Analysis was restricted to V-J combinations with a frequency above 0.0001, which covered roughly 99% of repertoires. A TCS score was defined as the ratio between F50 (clonal expansion) and ExV (chaos), using BLOSUM62-based TCRdist between CDR3 peptides within each V-J. Welch's t-statistics and random forest reduced around 550 V-J features to 13, which were used in a naive Bayes classifier (R e1071). No statistical method was used to fix the sample size in advance, and group allocation was not hidden from the investigators. According to the paper, TCR Vbeta CDR3 sequencing was carried out on 135 peripheral blood samples, which came from fewer than 50 ophthalmopathy, under 80 hyperthyroidism and some 17 progressor patients.

This TCR derives from a woman between 18 and 30 years old with Graves disease. Donor details come from another sample of the same person, matched by shared clones. The material was peripheral blood mononuclear cells (PBMCs), obtained at new diagnosis, from a patient treated with antithyroid drugs. Rearrangement joined TRBV6-1 to TRBJ2-7; no D gene is confidently identified. The DNA reads as follows: TGTGCCAGCGGCCACGCCTACGAGCAGTACTTC. The encoded protein is CASGHAYEQYF.